This entry lists 25 T cell receptor beta chains sequenced from one sample in a study of cytomegalovirus exposure and HLA in healthy donors. Primers: 60 Vbeta forward and 13 Jbeta reverse. Produced via immunoSEQ multiplex PCR; TCRdb's table is partial and in-frame only. The sample has around 150,000 clones; 65% to 80% are singletons. The sequenced material came from PBMCs. The receptors come from a male donor in good health and CMV-seronegative.

This clone was found a few times. The V call is TRBV5-1, the J call TRBJ1-6, with no clear D. Germline CDR1 and CDR2: SGHRS and YFSETQ. V dropped 7 bases and J dropped 5 bases, with 19 bases sitting between them. The CDR3 covers 16 residues. The CDR3 coding sequence is TGCGCCAGCTCCACAGACCTTAGCGGGCATAATTCACCCCTCCACTTT. Its translation: CASSTDLSGHNSPLHF.

The rearrangement uses TRBV7-6 and TRBJ2-7, with D tentatively TRBD1 (6 bases). V was shortened by 4 bases and J by 5 bases, with 15 bases between the two germline ends. The CDR3 spans 14 residues. Germline-derived CDR1 and CDR2 are SGHVS and FNYEAQ. CDR3 in DNA: TGTGCCAGCAGCTCCACAGGGAGTCGGAACGAGCAGTACTTC. Its translation: CASSSTGSRNEQYF.

This rearrangement joins TRBV28 to TRBJ2-1, with a possible D match to TRBD2 (6 bases). Trimming shortened V by 2 bases and J by 2 bases, and 7 bases separated the two germline ends. Germline V lookup: CDR1 MDHEN, CDR2 SYDVKM. The CDR3 runs 14 residues. In DNA, the CDR3 is TGTGCCAGCAGTTTAATAGCGGCCTACAATGAGCAGTTCTTC. Translated: CASSLIAAYNEQFF.

The CDR3 nucleotides read TGTGCCAGCAGTTCGACAGGGGCATTCTACGAGCAGTACTTC. It is translated as CASSSTGAFYEQYF. The rearrangement joins TRBV28 to TRBJ2-5; 8 nucleotides match TRBD1. Gene TRBJ2-7 matches the end of the DNA better, so the J call may be wrong. This CDR3 is built from 14 residues. CDR1 is MDHEN, CDR2 SYDVKM, per germline.

This clone appeared a few times. The chain uses TRBV7-9 and TRBJ1-1; TRBD1 aligns across 11 bases. The V and J ends lost 2 bases and 3 bases, in that order; junction bases with no gene match: 11. CDR1 and CDR2 from the germline V gene are SEHNR and FQNEAQ (reference sequence). There are 18 residues in the CDR3. The CDR3 nucleotides are TGTGCCAGCAGCTTATACCAACTTCGGACAGGGGGCTACACTGAAGCTTTCTTT. Protein sequence: CASSLYQLRTGGYTEAFF.

V gene TRBV2 combines with J gene TRBJ1-1; D is unresolved. CDR3 length equals 11 residues. The V end was cut by 8 bases, the J end by 1 base, with 5 bases between. Germline V gives CDR1 SNHLY, CDR2 FYNNEI. DNA of the CDR3: TGTGCCAGCGTTAGGAACACTGAAGCTTTCTTT. This codes for CASVRNTEAFF.

This clone was recorded a few times. The chain couples TRBV18 to TRBJ2-5, with 8 positions matching TRBD1. The germline gives CDR1 KGHSH, CDR2 LQKENI. V shed 5 bases, J shed 5 bases, and the junction held 10 bases outside the gene matches. This CDR3 region has 15 residues. CDR3 residues: CASSFTGGMLETQYF. CDR3 DNA: TGTGCCAGCTCATTCACAGGGGGTATGTTGGAGACCCAGTACTTC. The full variable domain, in which reference TRBV18 and TRBJ2-5 provide the parts outside the CDR3, is NAGVMQNPRHLVRRRGQEARLRCSPMKGHSHVYWYRQLPEEGLKFMVYLQKENIIDESGMPKERFSAEFPKEGPSILRIQQVVRGDSAAYFCASSFTGGMLETQYFGPGTRLLVL.

The gene calls are TRBV14 and TRBJ1-2; perhaps TRBD1 as D (6 bases). The CDR3 spans 16 residues. V shed 0 bases and J shed 0 bases, with 11 bases lying between them. Germline V CDR1 and CDR2: SGHDN, FVKESK. DNA for the CDR3: TGTGCCAGCAGCCAAGATAGGCAGGGGCCTAACTATGGCTACACCTTC. It yields the protein CASSQDRQGPNYGYTF. The whole variable domain, filled in from reference TRBV14 and TRBJ1-2, reads EAGVTQFPSHSVIEKGQTVTLRCDPISGHDNLYWYRRVMGKEIKFLLHFVKESKQDESGMPNNRFLAERTGGTYSTLKVQPAELEDSGVYFCASSQDRQGPNYGYTFGSGTRLTVV.

This clone has just a few counts. The chain joins TRBV5-5 to TRBJ2-7; 9 bases agree with TRBD1. V shed 3 bases, J shed 7 bases, and the junction held 17 bases outside the gene matches. The CDR3 is 17 residues long. Germline CDR1 reads SGHKS; CDR2 reads YYEKEE (reference sequence). CDR3 DNA: TGTGCCAGCAGCTATGGCCGGGACAGGGCCCCGGTGGGGGAGCAGTACTTC. Protein sequence: CASSYGRDRAPVGEQYF. The full variable domain, completed using reference TRBV5-5 and TRBJ2-7, is DAGVTQSPTHLIKTRGQQVTLRCSPISGHKSVSWYQQVLGQGPQFIFQYYEKEERGRGNFPDRFSARQFPNYSSELNVNALLLGDSALYLCASSYGRDRAPVGEQYFGPGTRLTVT.

V usage is TRBV27 and J usage is TRBJ2-2; D not resolved. The CDR3 contains 13 residues. V lost 7 bases and J 1 base, leaving 7 bases between the germline ends. Germline V gives CDR1 MNHEY, CDR2 SMNVEV (reference sequence). CDR3 in amino acids: CASKWQNTGELFF. The CDR3 region has the DNA TGTGCCAGCAAGTGGCAGAACACCGGGGAGCTGTTTTTT.

The V call is TRBV7-3, the J call TRBJ2-7, with D perhaps TRBD2 (5 bases). This CDR3 comprises 13 residues. The germline gives CDR1 SGHTA, CDR2 FQGTGA. Trimming removed 8 bases at V and 1 base at J, with 12 bases between. CDR3 sequence: CASSLAASYEQYF. CDR3 bases: TGTGCCAGCTCCCTAGCTGCTTCCTACGAGCAGTACTTC.

V is TRBV11-2 and J is TRBJ2-1, with 7 bases identical to TRBD2. Trimming removed 3 bases from V and 6 bases from J; junction bases left unmatched: 8. The CDR3 covers 15 residues. Germline CDR1 SGHAT, CDR2 FQNNGV. The CDR3 sequence is CASSFYAGVRNEQFF. The CDR3 DNA follows: TGTGCCAGCAGCTTCTACGCGGGAGTACGCAATGAGCAGTTCTTC.

J is TRBJ1-2 and V is TRBV7-2; possibly TRBD1 for D (6 bases). Germline V gene data show CDR1 as SGHTA and CDR2 as FQGNSA. The CDR3 totals 15 residues. V was clipped by 2 bases and J by 1 base, with 11 bases between them. The CDR3 nucleotides are TGTGCCAGCAGCTTAAATGTGGACAGTAACTATGGCTACACCTTC. Translated, it gives CASSLNVDSNYGYTF.

V usage is TRBV7-9 and J usage is TRBJ2-2; 9 nucleotides agree with TRBD2. The V and J ends lost 6 bases and 9 bases, in that order; junction bases with no gene match: 8. Germline V gene data show CDR1 as SEHNR and CDR2 as FQNEAQ (reference sequence). This CDR3 has 14 residues. CDR3 protein: CASRGGLALRELFF. CDR3 sequence (DNA): TGTGCCAGCAGAGGGGGACTAGCCCTAAGGGAGCTGTTTTTT.

The J gene is TRBJ2-7, the V gene TRBV28; 8 nucleotides match TRBD1. Germline V lookup: CDR1 MDHEN, CDR2 SYDVKM. This CDR3 comprises 14 residues. The V gene end was trimmed by 2 bases and the J gene end by 7 bases; junction bases not matched to a gene: 7. The CDR3 sequence is CASSLGQGAREQYF. The CDR3 DNA reads as TGTGCCAGCAGTTTAGGGCAGGGGGCGAGGGAGCAGTACTTC.

The chain employs TRBV7-2 and TRBJ2-5; no clear D. The V and J ends lost 2 bases and 5 bases respectively, with 12 bases between them. This CDR3 spans 14 amino acids. CDR1 and CDR2 (germline): SGHTA, FQGNSA. The CDR3 here is CASSLSLSSETQYF. The DNA for the CDR3 is TGTGCCAGCAGCTTATCCCTTAGTTCGGAGACCCAGTACTTC.

V gene TRBV5-1 combines with J gene TRBJ2-7; 11 nucleotides match TRBD1. V lost 0 bases, J lost 4 bases, and 3 bases stayed unmatched. Germline values: CDR1 SGHRS, CDR2 YFSETQ. The CDR3 has 15 residues. CDR3 protein: CASSLDGTGGYEQYF. In DNA form, the CDR3 reads TGCGCCAGCAGCTTGGATGGGACAGGGGGTTACGAGCAGTACTTC. The entire variable domain, with the rest obtained from reference TRBV5-1 and TRBJ2-7, is as follows: KAGVTQTPRYLIKTRGQQVTLSCSPISGHRSVSWYQQTPGQGLQFLFEYFSETQRNKGNFPGRFSGRQFSNSRSEMNVSTLELGDSALYLCASSLDGTGGYEQYFGPGTRLTVT.

The chain combines TRBV4-1 with TRBJ2-3; D may be TRBD1 (6 bases). Per germline, CDR1 MGHRA and CDR2 YSYEKL. V was trimmed by 3 bases and J by 2 bases, leaving 18 bases between them. The CDR3 contains 17 residues. This chain's CDR3 is CASSHPDEQGPTDTQYF. Written as DNA, the CDR3 is TGCGCCAGCAGCCATCCTGACGAACAGGGACCCACAGATACGCAGTATTTT.

The table lists this clone with a count of one. At one end, the junction sequence differs from germline, possibly due to a read error. V and J are TRBV18 and TRBJ1-3; TRBD1 aligns across 10 bases. The CDR3 spans 15 residues. CDR1 and CDR2 (germline): KGHSH, LQKENI. This CDR3 reads CASPPGTGDGNTIYF. The CDR3 nucleotides are TGTGCCAGCCCACCAGGGACAGGGGATGGAAACACCATATATTTT.

J is TRBJ2-7 and V is TRBV11-2, with 7 bases aligning to TRBD2. Unmatched junction bases numbered 5, after V lost 4 bases and J lost 5 bases. The germline V gene encodes CDR1 SGHAT and CDR2 FQNNGV. The CDR3 runs 13 residues. CDR3 in DNA: TGTGCCAGCAGCTCCGGACTAGTCAACGAGCAGTACTTC. Translating gives CASSSGLVNEQYF.

A single count supports this clone. The chain recombines TRBV2 with TRBJ1-1; D uncertain. CDR1 and CDR2 from the germline V gene are SNHLY and FYNNEI. The CDR3 is 11 residues long. The CDR3 sequence is CVTLGNTEAFF. CDR3 DNA sequence: TGTGTCACACTAGGAAACACTGAAGCTTTCTTT.

This rearrangement joins TRBV28 to TRBJ1-3; D gene unclear. The CDR3 runs 15 residues. With 6 bases removed from V and 2 bases from J, the gap between germline ends came to 14 bases. Germline CDR1 is MDHEN and CDR2 is SYDVKM. In DNA form, the CDR3 reads TGTGCCAGCAGCTTGGGCGGGGTAGCTGGAAACACCATATATTTT. It encodes CASSLGGVAGNTIYF. Filled out from reference TRBV28 and TRBJ1-3, the complete variable domain reads DVKVTQSSRYLVKRTGEKVFLECVQDMDHENMFWYRQDPGLGLRLIYFSYDVKMKEKGDIPEGYSVSREKKERFSLILESASTNQTSMYLCASSLGGVAGNTIYFGEGSWLTVV.

This clone was recorded only once. V is TRBV27 and J is TRBJ1-5; 8 bases are a match to TRBD1. Germline V gene lookup returns CDR1 MNHEY and CDR2 SMNVEV (reference sequence). CDR3 length: 18 residues. V shed 9 bases and J 5 bases; nucleotides not matched to a gene: 21. CDR3 in DNA: TGTGCCAGAACCTTCCGGGACAGGTTCGTGCTTGTCCATCAGCCCCAGCATTTT. It is translated as CARTFRDRFVLVHQPQHF.

The CDR3 region is CASSPRDKLSGNTIYF. Here the CDR3 DNA reads TGCGCCAGCAGCCCCCGGGACAAACTCTCTGGAAACACCATATATTTT. The genes are TRBV4-1 and TRBJ1-3; perhaps TRBD1 as D (6 bases). CDR3 size: 16 residues. Germline V CDR1 and CDR2: MGHRA, YSYEKL. The V end lost 4 bases, the J end lost 0 bases, and 13 bases lay between the germline ends.

The genes are TRBV9 and TRBJ1-2; 8 positions agree with TRBD1. The germline V gene encodes CDR1 SGDLS and CDR2 YYNGEE. The CDR3 is 18 residues long. V lost 0 bases to trimming and J lost 1 base; unmatched junction nucleotides: 11. DNA of the CDR3: TGTGCCAGCAGCGTAGGATGGCAGGGGGCGCGAGTTAACTATGGCTACACCTTC. Its translation is CASSVGWQGARVNYGYTF.